A single sample is the source of the 25 T cell receptor beta chains below, sequenced in a study of blood T cell repertoires in COVID-19. Assay: immunoSEQ multiplex PCR; the TCRdb copy retains only in-frame clones and omits some. Of hundreds of thousands of clones in the sample, around nine tenths were seen once. The sample comprised peripheral blood. These receptor sequences come from a woman aged 70-85 years with COVID-19, enrolled during active disease.

CDR3 in amino acids: CASSLLGGIKAEAFF. In nucleotides, the CDR3 is TGTGCCAGCAGTTTATTAGGAGGGATTAAGGCTGAAGCTTTCTTT. This sequence joins TRBV28 and TRBJ1-1; D remains unclear. Germline V gives CDR1 MDHEN, CDR2 SYDVKM. The V end was cut by 1 base, the J end by 6 bases, with 15 bases between. This CDR3 is 15 amino acids long.

This clone was counted once. V is TRBV3-1 (or the pseudogene TRBV3-2) and J is TRBJ1-3, with no clear D. Trimming pared 0 bases from V and 4 bases from J, leaving 19 bases between. The CDR3 sequence is 18 residues long. CDR1 and CDR2 (germline): LGHDT, YNNKEL (reference sequence). The CDR3 loop is CASSQDSLGVMGGNTIYF. CDR3 in DNA: TGTGCCAGCAGCCAAGATTCCCTCGGGGTTATGGGAGGAAACACCATATATTTT.

The V gene is TRBV5-4, the J gene TRBJ2-1; 12 nucleotides line up with TRBD2. This CDR3 has 15 amino acids. CDR1 SGHNT and CDR2 YYREEE come from the germline V gene (reference sequence). V lost 4 bases and J lost 7; bases outside the gene matches: 6. In DNA, the CDR3 is TGTGCCAGCAGCCCTAGCGGGGGGGCCCGGAATGAGCAGTTCTTC. This encodes CASSPSGGARNEQFF.

This chain uses TRBV19 with TRBJ1-5; D ambiguous. The V end lost 3 bases, the J end lost 3 bases, and 6 bases lay between the germline ends. The CDR3 covers 13 residues. In germline, CDR1 is LNHDA, CDR2 SQIVND (reference sequence). The CDR3 is CASSIQDNQPQHF. Written as DNA, the CDR3 is TGTGCCAGTAGTATCCAGGACAATCAGCCCCAGCATTTT.

The chain couples TRBV5-5 to TRBJ1-4; no definite D call. Looked up from germline, CDR1 is SGHKS and CDR2 is YYEKEE (reference sequence). The V end lost 4 bases, the J end lost 6 bases, and 10 bases lay between the germline ends. This CDR3 has 13 amino acids. The CDR3 coding sequence is TGTGCCAGCAGCATGAGCCCTGATGAAAAACTGTTTTTT. Translation gives CASSMSPDEKLFF.

The V call is TRBV5-1, the J call TRBJ1-1; 7 positions match TRBD1. CDR1 is SGHRS, CDR2 YFSETQ, per germline. The CDR3 has 15 amino acids. The J segment lost 1 base and the V segment lost 3 bases, leaving 6 bases of the junction unmatched. The DNA of the CDR3 is TGCGCCAGCAGCTCGACAGGGCACGAGAACACTGAAGCTTTCTTT. Translation gives CASSSTGHENTEAFF.

The gene calls are TRBV19 and TRBJ2-2, with 15 positions matching TRBD2. The length of the CDR3 is 16 residues. V lost 4 bases to trimming and J lost 6 bases; unmatched junction nucleotides: 3. Germline V gene sequence: CDR1 LNHDA, CDR2 SQIVND (reference sequence). For the CDR3, the DNA is TGTGCCAGTAGTACCCGGACTAGCGGGGGGGCCGGGGAGCTGTTTTTT. Translated: CASSTRTSGGAGELFF.

The chain links TRBV27 to TRBJ1-1; D uncertain. The V and J ends lost 3 bases and 3 bases respectively, with 11 bases between them. This CDR3 is built from 14 residues. CDR1 and CDR2 from the germline V gene are MNHEY and SMNVEV (reference sequence). CDR3 bases: TGTGCCAGCAGTTTGGCGGGTTTGGACACTGAAGCTTTCTTT. Translation: CASSLAGLDTEAFF.

V and J are TRBV6-5 and TRBJ2-1; no definite D call. CDR3 length: 12 amino acids. V was pared by 6 bases and J by 6 bases, with 9 bases between. Germline V gene lookup returns CDR1 MNHEY and CDR2 SVGAGI. The CDR3 DNA is TGTGCCAGCAGCCCAGACTCCAATGAGCAGTTCTTC. It yields the protein CASSPDSNEQFF.

In this sample, this clone turned up once. The chain couples TRBV9 to TRBJ1-6; 9 positions match TRBD1. V trimming: 3 bases; J trimming: 10 bases; junction bases outside the gene matches: 5. The V gene's germline CDR1 is SGDLS and CDR2 YYNGEE. The CDR3 totals 14 residues. CDR3 in amino acids: CASSEGQGTSPLHF. CDR3 nucleotide sequence: TGTGCCAGCAGCGAGGGACAGGGTACATCACCCCTCCACTTT.

The chain has TRBV6-1 and TRBJ1-5, with 9 bases fitting TRBD1. The CDR3 loop spans 16 amino acids. With 0 bases clipped from V and 7 bases from J, the junction kept 7 bases outside the gene matches. The germline CDR1 and CDR2 sequences are MNHNS and SASEGT. In DNA form, the CDR3 reads TGTGCCAGCAGTGAAGCGAACAGGGGGCTCGGGCAGCCCCAGCATTTT. Translation gives CASSEANRGLGQPQHF.

The rearrangement links TRBV4-1 to TRBJ1-2; TRBD1 matches 11 bases. The junction had 6 bases not matched to a gene; V was cut back by 4 bases and J by 2 bases. Germline CDR1 MGHRA, CDR2 YSYEKL. The CDR3 length is 16 residues. The chain's CDR3 is CASSLGTGGGNYGYTF. In DNA form, the CDR3 reads TGCGCCAGCAGCCTTGGGACAGGGGGTGGGAACTATGGCTACACCTTC.

J is TRBJ2-5 and V is TRBV28, with a weak D call TRBD2 (6 bases). Germline loops: CDR1 MDHEN, CDR2 SYDVKM. Between the trimmed V and J ends, which lost 5 bases and 5 bases, there was a span of 21 bases. This CDR3 has 16 residues. The chain's CDR3 is CASSPRTGVGRETQYF. In DNA, the CDR3 is TGTGCCAGCAGTCCCCGTACGGGGGTCGGGCGTGAGACCCAGTACTTC.

The chain is built from TRBV5-8 and TRBJ2-3; D is uncertain. Per germline, CDR1 SGHTS and CDR2 YDEGEE. The CDR3 has 12 amino acids. With 1 base removed from V and 6 bases from J, the gap between germline ends came to 6 bases. The CDR3 DNA is TGTGCCAGCAGCTTGATCCGGGATACGCAGTATTTT. This encodes CASSLIRDTQYF. The full variable domain, with the rest looked up from reference TRBV5-8 and TRBJ2-3, is EAGVTQSPTHLIKTRGQQATLRCSPISGHTSVYWYQQALGLGLQFLLWYDEGEERNRGNFPPRFSGRQFPNYSSELNVNALELEDSALYLCASSLIRDTQYFGPGTRLTVL.

The chain employs TRBV6-5 and TRBJ1-2, with 7 positions matching TRBD1. V trimming: 0 bases; J trimming: 2 bases; junction bases outside the gene matches: 6. In germline, CDR1 is MNHEY, CDR2 SVGAGI. This CDR3 has 16 residues. In nucleotides, the CDR3 is TGTGCCAGCAGTTACTCACCACAGGGGCCAAACTATGGCTACACCTTC. It yields the protein CASSYSPQGPNYGYTF.

This chain uses TRBV24-1 with TRBJ1-2, with 9 bases aligning to TRBD1. The V gene end was trimmed by 5 bases and the J gene end by 7 bases; junction bases not matched to a gene: 7. Germline loops: CDR1 KGHDR, CDR2 SFDVKD. The CDR3 extends over 14 amino acids. This CDR3 is CATSGSGTGFGYTF. As DNA, the CDR3 is TGTGCCACCAGTGGTTCCGGGACAGGGTTTGGCTACACCTTC.

The V and J genes are TRBV19 and TRBJ1-2, with 8 bases matching TRBD1. The CDR3 is made up of 13 amino acids. Germline V CDR1 and CDR2: LNHDA, SQIVND (reference sequence). V lost 10 bases, J lost 3 bases, and 7 bases stayed unmatched. CDR3 sequence (DNA): TGTGCCACCCAGGGGGCGGAGCACTATGGCTACACCTTC. It codes for CATQGAEHYGYTF.

This clone has only a few counts. The chain recombines TRBV28 with TRBJ2-6; 7 bases agree with TRBD1. V shed 7 bases, J shed 4 bases, and the junction held 10 bases outside the gene matches. Germline values: CDR1 MDHEN, CDR2 SYDVKM. The CDR3 sequence is 16 residues long. In DNA form, the CDR3 reads TGTGCCAGCACTCCAAGGGGGCCAATCGGGGCCAACGTCCTGACTTTC. Protein: CASTPRGPIGANVLTF.

This clone was counted between two and nine times. The V gene is TRBV12-3 or TRBV12-4, the J gene TRBJ1-1; TRBD1 matches 8 bases. The CDR3 is made up of 13 amino acids. V gave up 6 bases and J gave up 5 bases; unmatched junction bases: 5. In nucleotides, the CDR3 is TGTGCCAGCAGCCTCGACAGGGGAACTGAAGCTTTCTTT. Its translation: CASSLDRGTEAFF.

The chain carries TRBV2 and TRBJ1-2; the D gene is possibly TRBD1 (6 bases). The V end was cut by 2 bases, the J end by 4 bases, with 14 bases between. Per the germline V gene, CDR1 is SNHLY and CDR2 is FYNNEI. This CDR3 region has 15 residues. CDR3 sequence: CASSERTDWPYGYTF. The CDR3 nucleotides read TGTGCCAGCAGTGAAAGGACAGATTGGCCCTATGGCTACACCTTC.

This chain uses TRBV9 with TRBJ1-6; maybe TRBD1 (5 bases). Germline values: CDR1 SGDLS, CDR2 YYNGEE. CDR3 length: 14 residues. Trimming left V 1 base short and J 7 bases short, with 9 bases between. CDR3 DNA sequence: TGTGCCAGCAGCGTACGGGAGGGGAATTCACCCCTCCACTTT. Translating gives CASSVREGNSPLHF.

The chain joins TRBV19 to TRBJ2-7, with 8 bases matching TRBD1. In germline, CDR1 is LNHDA, CDR2 SQIVND (reference sequence). This CDR3 spans 15 amino acids. The J segment lost 3 bases and the V segment lost 4 bases, leaving 8 bases of the junction unmatched. The CDR3 sequence: CASSTRTGRSYEQYF. CDR3 coding DNA: TGTGCCAGTAGTACCCGGACAGGGAGGAGCTACGAGCAGTACTTC.

The V and J genes are TRBV19 and TRBJ2-3, with a weak D call TRBD2 (6 bases). Germline values: CDR1 LNHDA, CDR2 SQIVND (reference sequence). CDR3 size: 15 residues. With 6 bases removed from V and 6 bases from J, the gap between germline ends came to 19 bases. The CDR3: CASSYPGTPRDTQYF. The CDR3 region has the DNA TGTGCCAGTAGCTACCCCGGGACTCCCAGGGATACGCAGTATTTT.

The chain joins TRBV30 to TRBJ2-3, with unresolved D. V lost 5 bases and J lost 2, with 11 bases in between. Germline lookup yields CDR1 GTSNPN and CDR2 SVGIG (reference sequence). The CDR3 is 13 amino acids. The chain's CDR3 is CAWDLFLTDTQYF. For the CDR3, the DNA is TGTGCCTGGGACCTATTTCTCACAGATACGCAGTATTTT.

The rearrangement links TRBV6-2 or TRBV6-3 to TRBJ1-5, with 8 bases matching TRBD1. V lost 2 bases to trimming and J lost 0 bases; unmatched junction nucleotides: 9. Per germline, CDR1 MNHEY and CDR2 SVGEGT. The CDR3 totals 18 residues. This CDR3 reads CASSYHGQGANSNQPQHF. Here the CDR3 DNA reads TGTGCCAGCAGTTACCATGGACAGGGAGCGAATAGCAATCAGCCCCAGCATTTT.